One and the same sample provided the 19 T cell receptor beta chains below, sequenced in a study of a mutant IDH1 vaccine in newly diagnosed glioma. Their antigens are not known. TCRdb keeps only in-frame clones here, not all; method: immunoSEQ multiplex PCR. This sample carries 50,000 to 65,000 clones, 75% to 90% of them seen once, and the ten largest clones take about 1.4%. Stated time point: week 23, last vaccination. Alongside topical imiquimod, each dose of vaccine comprised 300 ug of mutant IDH1 20-mer peptide. The specimen comprised PBMCs, sampled from a glioma patient whose treatment included an IDH1 peptide vaccine. The receptor source for this set is a man aged 40-49 years with glioma.

This clone occurred once. CDR3: CASSFRTEDYEQYF. CDR3 in DNA: TGTGCCAGCAGTTTCCGGACAGAGGACTACGAGCAGTACTTC. The V gene is TRBV6-1, the J gene TRBJ2-7; D might be TRBD1 (6 bases). CDR1 is MNHNS, CDR2 SASEGT, per germline. CDR3 size: 14 residues. V dropped 5 bases and J dropped 3 bases, with 14 bases sitting between them.

The chain recombines TRBV12-2 with TRBJ1-5; no check of the table's D call, TRBD1, against the DNA was made. TRBV12-2 is a recognized pseudogene. There are 21 residues in the CDR3. CDR3 sequence reads: CASRLEWPPGQGPSCNQPQHF. The CDR3 DNA reads as TGTGCAAGTCGCTTAGAGTGGCCTCCGGGACAGGGGCCATCATGCAATCAGCCCCAGCATTTT.

This chain joins TRBV6-5 and TRBJ2-7; 8 bases match TRBD1. CDR3 length: 14 residues. Trimming at V came to 7 bases and at J to 3 bases, leaving 8 bases not matched to a gene. CDR1 and CDR2 from the germline V gene are MNHEY and SVGAGI. The CDR3 here is CASKTRTGSYEQYF. For the CDR3, the DNA is TGTGCCAGCAAAACGCGGACAGGGAGCTACGAGCAGTACTTC.

The genes are TRBV2 and TRBJ1-5; D may be TRBD1 (5 bases). Looked up from germline, CDR1 is SNHLY and CDR2 is FYNNEI. Trimming took off 7 bases at V and 7 bases at J, with 17 bases between the two ends. This CDR3 comprises 14 residues. DNA of the CDR3: TGTGCCAGCAATTGGGACCCTGGATCCCAGCCCCAGCATTTT. It encodes CASNWDPGSQPQHF.

J is TRBJ2-7 and V is TRBV6-6; D call uncertain. CDR1 is MNHNY and CDR2 is SVGAGI in the germline V gene (reference sequence). The V gene lost 0 bases and the J gene lost 2 bases, with 11 bases spanning the gap. The CDR3 totals 15 residues. The CDR3 sequence: CASSYSSDRAYEQYF. CDR3 nucleotides: TGTGCCAGCAGTTACTCTTCAGATCGGGCCTACGAGCAGTACTTC.

The chain is built from TRBV4-1 and TRBJ2-1, with 7 nucleotides matching TRBD2. With V trimmed by 1 base and J by 9 bases, 12 bases remained unmatched. Germline V gives CDR1 MGHRA, CDR2 YSYEKL. The CDR3 has 16 amino acids. CDR3 sequence: CASSQVAGLESGEQFF. The DNA of the CDR3 is TGCGCCAGCAGCCAAGTGGCTGGACTAGAGAGTGGTGAGCAGTTCTTC.

This chain connects TRBV12-2 to TRBJ2-7; TRBD1, the D gene given by the table, was not confirmed from the DNA. TRBV12-2 is marked as a pseudogene. This CDR3 contains 15 residues. The CDR3 DNA reads TGTGCAAGTCGCAAAGGAAGGGGATTGCCTTACGAGCAGTACTTC. Translating it yields CASRKGRGLPYEQYF.

The V gene is TRBV9, the J gene TRBJ2-7; D may be TRBD1 or TRBD2 (7 bases each). Germline CDR1 is SGDLS and CDR2 is YYNGEE. This CDR3 contains 19 residues. The V and J ends lost 3 bases and 4 bases respectively, with 29 bases between them. The CDR3 reads CASSGPRQARGRETYEQYF. The DNA for the CDR3 is TGTGCCAGCAGCGGGCCGAGACAAGCGAGGGGGCGGGAGACGTACGAGCAGTACTTC.

This chain uses TRBV5-4 with TRBJ2-7; TRBD1 matches at 8 bases. The CDR3 is 15 residues long. CDR1 and CDR2 from the germline V gene are SGHNT and YYREEE (reference sequence). Trimming at V came to 4 bases and at J to 4 bases, leaving 10 bases not matched to a gene. The CDR3 spells CASSRGPGGAYEQYF. The CDR3 DNA follows: TGTGCCAGCAGCCGAGGGCCAGGGGGCGCGTACGAGCAGTACTTC.

In DNA form, the CDR3 reads TGTGCCAGCAGTTCGGGAGCCAAAAACATTCAGTACTTC. It yields the protein CASSSGAKNIQYF. The V call is TRBV28, the J call TRBJ2-4, with no clear D. The CDR3 runs to 13 residues. In germline, CDR1 is MDHEN, CDR2 SYDVKM. With 4 bases removed from V and 0 bases from J, the gap between germline ends came to 4 bases.

The chain is built from TRBV5-5 and TRBJ1-2, with D maybe TRBD1 (6 bases). The length of the CDR3 is 16 residues. Germline V gives CDR1 SGHKS, CDR2 YYEKEE (reference sequence). V lost 6 bases, J lost 4 bases, and 22 bases lay in between. This CDR3 reads CASTGTQGTVAYGYTF. DNA for the CDR3: TGTGCCAGCACGGGAACACAGGGAACGGTCGCCTATGGCTACACCTTC.

The J gene is TRBJ2-2, the V gene TRBV11-2, with TRBD2 matching 10 bases. The V segment lost 6 bases and the J segment 4 bases; nucleotides outside the gene matches: 5. This CDR3 has 15 amino acids. Germline V gene lookup returns CDR1 SGHAT and CDR2 FQNNGV. CDR3 nucleotides: TGTGCCAGCAGACCCTGGACTAGCGGCACCGGGGAGCTGTTTTTT. Translating gives CASRPWTSGTGELFF.

The chain combines TRBV19 with TRBJ2-7, with unresolved D. Trimming cost V 5 bases and J 4 bases, with 12 bases left between them. The germline gives CDR1 LNHDA, CDR2 SQIVND (reference sequence). The CDR3 totals 13 residues. CDR3 nucleotides: TGTGCCAGTAGTCCCGGAGAGTATTACGAGCAGTACTTC. This sequence encodes CASSPGEYYEQYF. The full variable domain, in which reference TRBV19 and TRBJ2-7 provide the parts outside the CDR3, is DGGITQSPKYLFRKEGQNVTLSCEQNLNHDAMYWYRQDPGQGLRLIYYSQIVNDFQKGDIAEGYSVSREKKESFPLTVTSAQKNPTAFYLCASSPGEYYEQYFGPGTRLTVT.

As for this clone: The junction departs from germline at one end; a sequencing error may be responsible. CDR3 sequence reads: CASTLGAGTSSYEQYF. For the CDR3, the DNA is TGTGCCAGCACCTTGGGGGCCGGGACTAGCAGCTACGAGCAGTACTTC. V usage is TRBV5-5 and J usage is TRBJ2-7; TRBD2 agrees at 9 bases. The germline gives CDR1 SGHKS, CDR2 YYEKEE (reference sequence). This CDR3 contains 16 residues.

This chain connects TRBV28 to TRBJ1-1; no definite D call. There are 14 residues in the CDR3. The V gene's germline CDR1 is MDHEN and CDR2 SYDVKM. Trimming left V 5 bases short and J 2 bases short, with 12 bases between. CDR3 amino acids: CASSLTGPNTEAFF. The CDR3 coding sequence is TGTGCCAGCAGTCTTACCGGACCCAACACTGAAGCTTTCTTT.

The genes are TRBV7-9 and TRBJ2-7; D call uncertain. The CDR3 runs to 13 residues. Trimming removed 4 bases at V and 6 bases at J, with 13 bases between. The germline V gene encodes CDR1 SEHNR and CDR2 FQNEAQ (reference sequence). CDR3 region: CASSSWAGGEQYF. The DNA for the CDR3 is TGTGCCAGCAGCTCATGGGCAGGTGGCGAGCAGTACTTC.

As for this clone: This same CDR3 is encoded by further DNA sequences in the sample. This chain connects TRBV5-1 to TRBJ2-7; a possible D gene is TRBD1 (7 bases). The V gene lost 0 bases and the J gene lost 6 bases, with 10 bases spanning the gap. This CDR3 has 13 amino acids. Germline V gene lookup returns CDR1 SGHRS and CDR2 YFSETQ. CDR3 coding DNA: TGCGCCAGCAGCTTGGGACAGGGAGGCGAGCAGTACTTC. This sequence encodes CASSLGQGGEQYF.

The sample holds a few counts of this clone. V and J are TRBV13 and TRBJ1-4; D gene uncertain. Germline CDR1 PRHDT, CDR2 FYEKMQ (reference sequence). V was trimmed by 2 bases and J by 7 bases, leaving 11 bases between them. This CDR3 region has 14 residues. The CDR3 loop reads CASSLRRTGEKLFF. The CDR3 DNA sequence: TGTGCCAGCAGCTTAAGACGGACGGGTGAAAAACTGTTTTTT.

V usage is TRBV7-6 and J usage is TRBJ1-1, with D tentatively TRBD1 (6 bases). Trimming took off 4 bases at V and 3 bases at J, with 12 bases between the two ends. The CDR3 totals 14 residues. Germline V gene sequence: CDR1 SGHVS, CDR2 FNYEAQ. The CDR3 DNA reads TGTGCCAGCAGCTCACAGGGAAGTGACACTGAAGCTTTCTTT. This translates into CASSSQGSDTEAFF.